This TCR beta chain came from a study of cytomegalovirus exposure and HLA in healthy donors. 60 Vbeta and 13 Jbeta primers were used in PCR. Sequenced by immunoSEQ multiplex PCR; TCRdb stores in-frame clones only, minus some. Altogether approximately 170,000 clones are present, roughly 80% being singletons, with the ten largest covering approximately 4.1%. In this sample, this clone turned up once. This clonotype was obtained from a woman in her fifties or sixties in good health and CMV-seropositive. The material sequenced was PBMCs.

CDR3 protein: CASSLQGSYEQYF. The CDR3 DNA follows: TGTGCCAGCAGCCTACAGGGATCCTACGAGCAGTACTTC. The rearrangement uses TRBV5-4 and TRBJ2-7, with a possible D match to TRBD1 (6 bases). V lost 4 bases and J 1 base, leaving 9 bases between the germline ends. CDR3 size: 13 residues. The germline gives CDR1 SGHNT, CDR2 YYREEE (reference sequence).